The rows below give T cell receptor beta chains drawn from one sample of a study of brain T cells in children with intractable seizures. Measured with immunoSEQ multiplex PCR; TCRdb has only the in-frame clones, and not every one. The table has approximately 77,000 clones, about 92% seen once. Source: peripheral blood, taken at surgery. The receptors come from a boy younger than two with tuberous sclerosis and intractable seizures. Both conserved end residues are part of each CDR3. Fields, in order: clone size, D gene, J gene, V gene, CDR3 protein, CDR3 DNA. The D gene is left open where the match is weak. Part of the rows lack a size; the others show once, few, many or a class for expanded clones.

clone_size: once; d_call: TRBD1; j_call: TRBJ1-1; v_call: TRBV2; cdr3_aa: CASSVRQGANTEAFF; cdr3_nt: TGTGCCAGCAGTGTAAGACAGGGGGCGAACACTGAAGCTTTCTTT
clone_size: -; d_call: -; j_call: TRBJ1-2; v_call: TRBV7-2; cdr3_aa: CASSIGPPYGYTF; cdr3_nt: TGTGCCAGCAGCATTGGGCCGCCCTATGGCTACACCTTC
clone_size: -; d_call: -; j_call: TRBJ1-1; v_call: TRBV10-2; cdr3_aa: CASRLGLTMNTEAFF; cdr3_nt: TGCGCCAGCAGATTGGGACTTACGATGAACACTGAAGCTTTCTTT
clone_size: -; d_call: -; j_call: TRBJ1-2; v_call: TRBV18; cdr3_aa: CASSPIAGPSPLYGYTF; cdr3_nt: TGTGCCAGCTCACCTATCGCAGGGCCCTCTCCCCTCTATGGCTACACCTTC
clone_size: -; d_call: TRBD1; j_call: TRBJ1-3; v_call: TRBV7-9; cdr3_aa: CASSQGPPWDRKVTIYF; cdr3_nt: TGTGCCAGCAGCCAAGGCCCACCGTGGGACAGGAAGGTCACCATATATTTT
clone_size: -; d_call: -; j_call: TRBJ1-2; v_call: TRBV30; cdr3_aa: CAPHGDGYGYTF; cdr3_nt: TGTGCCCCACATGGGGACGGCTATGGCTACACCTTC
clone_size: -; d_call: -; j_call: TRBJ2-3; v_call: TRBV4-2; cdr3_aa: CASRRKAETSTDTQYF; cdr3_nt: TGTGCCAGCAGAAGAAAAGCGGAAACTAGCACAGATACGCAGTATTTT
clone_size: -; d_call: -; j_call: TRBJ1-5; v_call: TRBV19; cdr3_aa: CASSMGLISNQPQHF; cdr3_nt: TGTGCCAGTAGTATGGGACTGATCAGCAATCAGCCCCAGCATTTT
clone_size: -; d_call: TRBD1; j_call: TRBJ1-1; v_call: TRBV6-6; cdr3_aa: CASSPDGRDRVEAFF; cdr3_nt: TGTGCCAGCAGCCCTGATGGCCGGGACAGGGTGGAAGCTTTCTTT
clone_size: -; d_call: TRBD1; j_call: TRBJ1-2; v_call: TRBV24-1; cdr3_aa: CATSDSGGGSRGYTF; cdr3_nt: TGTGCCACCAGTGACTCAGGGGGGGGTTCGCGTGGCTACACCTTC
clone_size: -; d_call: -; j_call: TRBJ1-1; v_call: TRBV25-1; cdr3_aa: CASSESGWRAWAFF; cdr3_nt: TGTGCCAGCAGTGAATCAGGGTGGCGGGCTTGGGCTTTCTTT
clone_size: -; d_call: -; j_call: TRBJ2-3; v_call: TRBV6-5; cdr3_aa: CAVTSVGFHGDTQYF; cdr3_nt: TGTGCCGTTACTTCTGTGGGATTTCATGGAGATACGCAGTATTTT
clone_size: -; d_call: TRBD1; j_call: TRBJ2-7; v_call: TRBV5-1; cdr3_aa: CASRLPGQGTYEQYF; cdr3_nt: TGCGCCAGCAGGCTACCGGGACAGGGGACCTACGAGCAGTACTTC
clone_size: -; d_call: -; j_call: TRBJ1-2; v_call: TRBV6-1; cdr3_aa: CASSEGARVFVSYTF; cdr3_nt: TGTGCCAGCAGTGAAGGGGCGAGGGTATTTGTTAGCTACACCTTC
clone_size: -; d_call: -; j_call: TRBJ1-2; v_call: TRBV28; cdr3_aa: CASSWAGPVYGYTF; cdr3_nt: TGTGCCAGCAGTTGGGCAGGGCCCGTCTATGGCTACACCTTC
clone_size: -; d_call: -; j_call: TRBJ2-7; v_call: TRBV13; cdr3_aa: CASSPTAGRDEQYF; cdr3_nt: TGTGCCAGCAGCCCCACGGCGGGAAGGGACGAGCAGTACTTC
clone_size: -; d_call: -; j_call: TRBJ2-1; v_call: TRBV7-9; cdr3_aa: CASSIMGEQFF; cdr3_nt: TGTGCCAGCAGCATAATGGGGGAGCAGTTCTTC
clone_size: -; d_call: TRBD2; j_call: TRBJ2-7; v_call: TRBV13; cdr3_aa: CASSLEGLGGPEQYF; cdr3_nt: TGTGCCAGCAGCTTAGAGGGGTTGGGAGGGCCCGAGCAGTACTTC
clone_size: -; d_call: -; j_call: TRBJ2-7; v_call: TRBV28; cdr3_aa: CASSFFPEGAYEQYF; cdr3_nt: TGTGCCAGCAGTTTTTTTCCGGAGGGGGCCTACGAGCAGTACTTC
clone_size: -; d_call: -; j_call: TRBJ2-2; v_call: TRBV7-9; cdr3_aa: CASSFSGGNTGELFF; cdr3_nt: TGTGCCAGCAGCTTCTCAGGCGGTAACACCGGGGAGCTGTTTTTT
clone_size: -; d_call: TRBD2; j_call: TRBJ2-1; v_call: TRBV5-1; cdr3_aa: CASSLIRLASVEQFF; cdr3_nt: TGCGCCAGCAGCTTGATTAGACTAGCGTCCGTTGAGCAGTTCTTC
clone_size: -; d_call: -; j_call: TRBJ2-3; v_call: TRBV6-5; cdr3_aa: CARMYRQSTDTQYF; cdr3_nt: TGTGCCAGGATGTACCGACAGAGCACAGATACGCAGTATTTT
clone_size: -; d_call: -; j_call: TRBJ2-7; v_call: TRBV5-4; cdr3_aa: CASSEGHVYEQYF; cdr3_nt: TGTGCCAGCAGCGAAGGACACGTCTACGAGCAGTACTTC